This note documents a single TCR beta chain sequence. Amplification used 60 Vbeta primers and 13 Jbeta primers. The repertoire was sequenced with immunoSEQ multiplex PCR; TCRdb's copy has only in-frame clones and lacks some. Across 200,000 to 250,000 clones, the top ten clones capture over 0.95% of the sample. CDR1 and CDR2 (germline): SGHRS, YFSETQ. CDR3 length equals 16 residues. V was shortened by 1 base and J by 0 bases, with 13 bases between the two germline ends. These data are taken from a study of cytomegalovirus exposure and HLA in healthy donors. This TCR derives from a girl aged 2 to 10 in good health and CMV-seropositive. The chain combines TRBV5-1 with TRBJ1-2, with a weak D call TRBD1 (5 bases). The sequenced material came from PBMCs. This chain's CDR3 is CASSLRGTSPNYGYTF. The CDR3 DNA sequence: TGCGCCAGCAGCTTGCGGGGGACCTCCCCTAACTATGGCTACACCTTC.